One T cell receptor beta chain is described in this entry. Adult donors, all healthy and HIV-negative, had no recent acute infections or vaccinations. The sample belongs to a study of shared clonotypes between healthy human individuals. Some clones are missing from TCRdb's copy, which holds only in-frame ones; the method was immunoSEQ multiplex PCR. The table has around 1.5 million clones, 98% seen once; the top ten hold roughly 0.42%. Source material: naive CD4+ T cells sorted from blood. Sample subset: CD45RA+ positively selected. This receptor was obtained from a young man in good health.

CDR3 sequence: CASSPVGGGTDTQYF. CDR3 DNA: TGTGCCAGCTCACCCGTCGGGGGCGGCACAGATACGCAGTATTTT. J is TRBJ2-3 and V is TRBV18; the D call may be TRBD1 or TRBD2 (6 bases each). CDR3 length equals 15 residues. V gave up 3 bases and J gave up 1 base, with 11 bases separating them. Germline values: CDR1 KGHSH, CDR2 LQKENI.